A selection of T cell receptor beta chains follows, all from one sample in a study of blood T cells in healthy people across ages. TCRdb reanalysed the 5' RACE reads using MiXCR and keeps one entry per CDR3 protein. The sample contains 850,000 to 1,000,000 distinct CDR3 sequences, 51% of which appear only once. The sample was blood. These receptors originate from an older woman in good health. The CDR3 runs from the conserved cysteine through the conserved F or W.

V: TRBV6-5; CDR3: CASSYERPKTGGEQYF
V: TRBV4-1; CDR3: CASSPWGSGGSTETQYF
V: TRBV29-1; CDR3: CSGLAGSYNEQFF
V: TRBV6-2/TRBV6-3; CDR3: CASSYIETQYF
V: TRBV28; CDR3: CASTRYRDEQYF
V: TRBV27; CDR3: CASGMGQYYEQYF
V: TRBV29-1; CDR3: CSGVQTGNEQYF
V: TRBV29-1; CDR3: CSVGQGMKTQYF
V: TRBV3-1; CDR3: CASSPGLAIIWNEQFF
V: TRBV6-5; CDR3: CASRRGTAYEQYF
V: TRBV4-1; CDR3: CASSQRVQGAKVYGYTF
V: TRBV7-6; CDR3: CASSFDRHLGQETQYF